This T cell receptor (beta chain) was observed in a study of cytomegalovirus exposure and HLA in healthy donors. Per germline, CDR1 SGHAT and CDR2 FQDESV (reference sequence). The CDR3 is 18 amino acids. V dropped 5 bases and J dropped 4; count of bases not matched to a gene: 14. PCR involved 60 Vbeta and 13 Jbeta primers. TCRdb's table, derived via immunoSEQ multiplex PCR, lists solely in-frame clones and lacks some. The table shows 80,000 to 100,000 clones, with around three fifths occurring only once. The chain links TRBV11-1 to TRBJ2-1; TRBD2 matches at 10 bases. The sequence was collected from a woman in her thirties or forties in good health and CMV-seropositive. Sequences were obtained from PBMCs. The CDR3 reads CASSPWESLAGVYNEQFF. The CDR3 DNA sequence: TGTGCCAGCAGCCCCTGGGAAAGTCTAGCGGGAGTTTACAATGAGCAGTTCTTC.